This T cell receptor beta chain was captured by sequencing in a study of blood T cells in healthy people across ages. Together with a sample-barcoded 5' primer, a J-beta primer mix was included in a second PCR lasting 7 to 11 cycles. TCRdb re-derived calls from the 5' RACE reads in MiXCR, one entry per CDR3 protein. This table holds about 1.4 million distinct CDR3 sequences, 45% to 70% found once. This receptor was taken from a man younger than 35 in good health. Sequencing input: blood.

The CDR3 here is CASSFQRFRTAYNEQFF. The CDR3 DNA reads as TGTGCCAGCAGCTTCCAACGGTTCAGGACAGCCTACAATGAGCAGTTCTTC. The chain couples TRBV7-8 to TRBJ2-1, with D perhaps matching TRBD1 (6 bases). V shed 3 bases and J shed 2 bases, with 17 bases lying between them. There are 17 residues in the CDR3. Germline CDR1 SGHVS, CDR2 FQNEAQ.